This T cell receptor (beta chain) is drawn from a study of cytomegalovirus exposure and HLA in healthy donors. In regard to this clone: Antigen unknown.

The study drew the donors from its approximately 110-subject validation cohort, separate from the approximately 690-subject first cohort. General study points: According to a subsequent analysis, TCR clusters from the first cohort were inclined to appear together in the 120 or so validation repertoires. In vitro, three CMV-associated chains proved specific for CMV antigens.

Clones were read by immunoSEQ multiplex PCR, and TCRdb kept only the in-frame ones, dropping some. Here the sample spans 100,000 to 150,000 clones, roughly 90% being singletons. The CDR3 is made up of 17 amino acids. V dropped 4 bases and J dropped 0; count of bases not matched to a gene: 9. CDR1 and CDR2 (germline): SNHLY, FYNNEI. The source is a man aged 25-45 years in good health and CMV-seronegative. This chain uses TRBV2 with TRBJ2-3; 8 nucleotides align to TRBD2. The sequenced sample consisted of PBMCs. The CDR3 DNA sequence: TGTGCCAGCAGTGGACGGGAGGGTCCTTTTAGCACAGATACGCAGTATTTT. Translating gives CASSGREGPFSTDTQYF. The full variable domain, its missing parts supplied by reference TRBV2 and TRBJ2-3, is EPEVTQTPSHQVTQMGQEVILRCVPISNHLYFYWYRQILGQKVEFLVSFYNNEISEKSEIFDDQFSVERPDGSNFTLKIRSTKLEDSAMYFCASSGREGPFSTDTQYFGPGTRLTVL.